These 25 T cell receptor beta chains came from one sample sequenced in a study of cytomegalovirus exposure and HLA in healthy donors. Researchers ran the PCR with 60 Vbeta and 13 Jbeta primers. Data came from immunoSEQ multiplex PCR; TCRdb stores just in-frame clones and leaves some out. Of a few hundred thousand clones in the sample, 65% to 85% were seen once. Input material: PBMCs. The receptor set was obtained from a woman aged 30 to 39 in good health and CMV-seronegative.

J is TRBJ2-1 and V is TRBV10-2, with 13 bases aligning to TRBD2. The germline V gene encodes CDR1 WSHSY and CDR2 SAAADI. J lost 7 bases, V lost 4 bases, and 4 bases had no gene match. The CDR3 runs 15 residues. CDR3 bases: TGCGCCAGCAGTGTACTAGCGGGGGGGGTGAATGAGCAGTTCTTC. It codes for CASSVLAGGVNEQFF.

The gene calls are TRBV18 and TRBJ1-2; D may be TRBD1 (6 bases). CDR1 and CDR2 (germline): KGHSH, LQKENI. The CDR3 contains 14 residues. Trimming cost V 3 bases and J 7 bases, with 15 bases left between them. The chain's CDR3 is CASSPSTGSGGYTF. For the CDR3, the DNA is TGTGCCAGCTCACCGAGCACAGGGAGCGGTGGCTACACCTTC. Using reference TRBV18 and TRBJ1-2 for the parts outside the CDR3, the full variable domain is NAGVMQNPRHLVRRRGQEARLRCSPMKGHSHVYWYRQLPEEGLKFMVYLQKENIIDESGMPKERFSAEFPKEGPSILRIQQVVRGDSAAYFCASSPSTGSGGYTFGSGTRLTVV.

V and J are TRBV9 and TRBJ1-2; TRBD1 might be the D (6 bases). The CDR3 is made up of 15 amino acids. Trimming cost V 3 bases and J 4 bases, with 16 bases left between them. Per the germline V gene, CDR1 is SGDLS and CDR2 is YYNGEE. CDR3 protein: CASSATGLRSYGYTF. The DNA for the CDR3 is TGTGCCAGCAGCGCAACAGGGTTAAGGTCCTATGGCTACACCTTC.

This chain connects TRBV4-1 to TRBJ1-6; D may be TRBD1 (5 bases). Germline assignment: CDR1 MGHRA and CDR2 YSYEKL. CDR3 size: 15 residues. V gave up 0 bases and J gave up 9 bases, with 12 bases separating them. The CDR3 reads CASSQDGTRASPLHF. DNA of the CDR3: TGCGCCAGCAGCCAAGACGGGACTCGGGCTTCACCCCTCCACTTT.

In this sample, this clone turned up once. The chain couples TRBV5-4 to TRBJ2-7, with 7 bases that match TRBD2. The junction had 5 bases not matched to a gene; V was cut back by 4 bases and J by 1 base. The CDR3 consists of 14 residues. Germline CDR1 SGHNT, CDR2 YYREEE (reference sequence). The CDR3: CASSSSGRSYEQYF. The CDR3 coding sequence is TGTGCCAGCAGCAGTAGCGGGCGTTCCTACGAGCAGTACTTC.

The V call is TRBV28, the J call TRBJ2-1; 10 positions agree with TRBD2. V trimming: 5 bases; J trimming: 8 bases; junction bases outside the gene matches: 12. Germline V gives CDR1 MDHEN, CDR2 SYDVKM. CDR3 size: 16 residues. The CDR3 here is CASSLPPASGGDEQFF. The CDR3 nucleotides read TGTGCCAGCAGTCTCCCTCCCGCTAGCGGGGGTGATGAGCAGTTCTTC.

V usage is TRBV15 and J usage is TRBJ2-1; the match to TRBD2 covers 8 bases. The germline V gene encodes CDR1 LNHNV and CDR2 YYDKDF (reference sequence). There are 14 residues in the CDR3. Trimming at V came to 4 bases and at J to 7 bases, leaving 6 bases not matched to a gene. CDR3 residues: CATSIPGRGNEQFF. The CDR3 nucleotides are TGTGCCACCAGCATCCCCGGGAGGGGTAATGAGCAGTTCTTC.

V usage is TRBV28 and J usage is TRBJ1-2, with D unresolved. This CDR3 is 13 amino acids long. Trimming took off 5 bases at V and 5 bases at J, with 12 bases between the two ends. CDR1 and CDR2 from the germline V gene are MDHEN and SYDVKM. CDR3 residues: CASSPRSGYGYTF. The CDR3 nucleotides read TGTGCCAGCAGTCCCCGCTCGGGGTATGGCTACACCTTC.

The chain has TRBV6-1 and TRBJ1-4; D is ambiguous. Germline V CDR1 and CDR2: MNHNS, SASEGT. CDR3 length equals 15 residues. Trimming pared 5 bases from V and 4 bases from J, leaving 14 bases between. This chain's CDR3 is CASSLQEGGNEKLFF. The DNA for the CDR3 is TGTGCCAGCAGTCTCCAAGAGGGAGGTAATGAAAAACTGTTTTTT.

This chain uses TRBV2 with TRBJ1-1; D is ambiguous. CDR3 length: 13 residues. The germline CDR1 and CDR2 sequences are SNHLY and FYNNEI. The ends were cut back, 8 bases at V and 0 bases at J, with 10 bases in the middle. The chain's CDR3 is CASGWAMNTEAFF. The CDR3 nucleotides read TGTGCCAGCGGTTGGGCCATGAACACTGAAGCTTTCTTT.

The V call is TRBV11-2, the J call TRBJ2-1; 7 nucleotides align to TRBD1. Losses at the gene ends were 4 bases for V and 4 bases for J; bases not matched to a gene: 7. The CDR3 consists of 15 residues. Germline values: CDR1 SGHAT, CDR2 FQNNGV. CDR3 residues: CASSSSGTAYNEQFF. CDR3 nucleotide sequence: TGTGCCAGCAGCTCCTCCGGGACAGCGTACAATGAGCAGTTCTTC.

The chain is built from TRBV9 and TRBJ2-1; 7 bases fit TRBD2. CDR1 and CDR2 from the germline V gene are SGDLS and YYNGEE. The CDR3 sequence is 16 residues long. The V segment lost 3 bases and the J segment 3 bases; nucleotides outside the gene matches: 9. The CDR3 nucleotides are TGTGCCAGCAGCGACCCGGGCGGGAGCCTCTACAATGAGCAGTTCTTC. Translation gives CASSDPGGSLYNEQFF.

This chain connects TRBV7-9 to TRBJ2-1, with D perhaps TRBD1 (5 bases). Germline V gene sequence: CDR1 SEHNR, CDR2 FQNEAQ (reference sequence). This CDR3 spans 12 amino acids. V was cut by 10 bases and J by 7 bases, with 14 bases left in between. DNA of the CDR3: TGTGCCACCCGACAGATGGATAATGAGCAGTTCTTC. Translated: CATRQMDNEQFF.

This chain links TRBV29-1 with TRBJ2-5; maybe TRBD1 (5 bases). TRBJ2-7 matches the DNA end more closely, so the J call is doubtful. Per the germline V gene, CDR1 is SQVTM and CDR2 is ANQGSEA. The length of the CDR3 is 12 residues. CDR3 amino acids: CSARTSSYEQYF. In nucleotides, the CDR3 is TGCAGCGCTCGGACATCTTCCTACGAGCAGTACTTC.

This clone was detected only once. This rearrangement joins TRBV5-1 to TRBJ1-1; perhaps TRBD1 as D (5 bases). Trimming pared 1 base from V and 0 bases from J, leaving 16 bases between. Germline CDR1 and CDR2: SGHRS and YFSETQ. The CDR3 runs 17 residues. The CDR3 bases are TGCGCCAGCAGCTTGCCTATTGACAGCAGCATGAACACTGAAGCTTTCTTT. Protein product: CASSLPIDSSMNTEAFF. The complete variable domain, with remaining parts taken from reference TRBV5-1 and TRBJ1-1, reads KAGVTQTPRYLIKTRGQQVTLSCSPISGHRSVSWYQQTPGQGLQFLFEYFSETQRNKGNFPGRFSGRQFSNSRSEMNVSTLELGDSALYLCASSLPIDSSMNTEAFFGQGTRLTVV.

This chain joins TRBV7-9 and TRBJ1-2; 8 nucleotides line up with TRBD1. V shed 8 bases, J shed 1 base, and the junction held 6 bases outside the gene matches. Germline values: CDR1 SEHNR, CDR2 FQNEAQ (reference sequence). The CDR3 sequence is 14 residues long. Written as DNA, the CDR3 is TGTGCCAGCGGGTCACAGGGGGATAACTATGGCTACACCTTC. Translated, it gives CASGSQGDNYGYTF.

This clone was seen just once. The V gene is TRBV10-3, the J gene TRBJ2-1, with 8 nucleotides matching TRBD1. The V gene end was trimmed by 1 base and the J gene end by 7 bases; junction bases not matched to a gene: 12. This CDR3 has 17 amino acids. Germline V lookup: CDR1 ENHRY, CDR2 SYGVKD. DNA for the CDR3: TGTGCCATCAGTGAGTTAACGCGGACAGGGTGGAGGAATGAGCAGTTCTTC. Encoded protein: CAISELTRTGWRNEQFF.

V gene TRBV19 combines with J gene TRBJ2-1, with TRBD2 identical over 16 bases. V lost 3 bases and J lost 3; bases outside the gene matches: 8. Germline loops: CDR1 LNHDA, CDR2 SQIVND (reference sequence). The CDR3 totals 19 residues. CDR3 in DNA: TGTGCCAGTAGTATTAGGGGGACTAGCGGGGGGGCTAGCTACAATGAGCAGTTCTTC. Translation gives CASSIRGTSGGASYNEQFF.

This chain uses TRBV29-1 with TRBJ1-5, with 8 bases lining up with TRBD1. Germline assignment: CDR1 SQVTM and CDR2 ANQGSEA. Trimming took 4 bases from V and 1 from J; bases not matched to a gene: 12. CDR3 length: 17 residues. CDR3 DNA sequence: TGCAGCGTTGCAGGGCTCCAGGGGGCTGGAAGCAATCAGCCCCAGCATTTT. Amino acids: CSVAGLQGAGSNQPQHF.

There are a few counts of this clone. V is TRBV18 and J is TRBJ1-5; D may be TRBD1 (6 bases). The V end was cut by 3 bases, the J end by 2 bases, with 14 bases between. The CDR3 consists of 16 residues. Germline V gene data show CDR1 as KGHSH and CDR2 as LQKENI. CDR3 coding DNA: TGTGCCAGCTCACCTAACAGGGCAGGGGGCAATCAGCCCCAGCATTTT. Translation gives CASSPNRAGGNQPQHF.

CDR3 amino acids: CASSVRHGSSYEQYF. The CDR3 DNA is TGTGCCAGCAGTGTACGCCACGGGAGCTCCTACGAGCAGTACTTC. V gene TRBV2 combines with J gene TRBJ2-7; perhaps TRBD2 as D (6 bases). V was trimmed by 4 bases and J by 0 bases, leaving 13 bases between them. Germline CDR1 reads SNHLY; CDR2 reads FYNNEI. CDR3 length equals 15 residues.

The chain joins TRBV6-1 to TRBJ2-2; D is perhaps TRBD2 (5 bases). Germline loops: CDR1 MNHNS, CDR2 SASEGT. The V gene lost 0 bases and the J gene lost 6 bases, with 5 bases spanning the gap. The CDR3 spans 13 residues. The CDR3 DNA is TGTGCCAGCAGTGAAGCGAGGGCCGGGGAGCTGTTTTTT. Protein product: CASSEARAGELFF.

V gene TRBV7-9 combines with J gene TRBJ2-5, with unresolved D. The germline V gene has CDR1 SEHNR and CDR2 FQNEAQ (reference sequence). The CDR3 consists of 14 residues. V was pared by 5 bases and J by 2 bases, with 12 bases between. The CDR3 coding sequence is TGTGCCAGCAGCCCCGGCGGAAAACAAGAGACCCAGTACTTC. This translates into CASSPGGKQETQYF.

The chain uses TRBV30 and TRBJ2-5, with D possibly TRBD2 on 5 matching bases. The CDR3 covers 14 residues. Germline CDR1 is GTSNPN and CDR2 is SVGIG (reference sequence). V was clipped by 0 bases and J by 0 bases, with 8 bases between them. The chain's CDR3 is CAWSVGRNQETQYF. In DNA form, the CDR3 reads TGTGCCTGGAGTGTGGGGAGAAACCAAGAGACCCAGTACTTC. Full variable domain (outside the CDR3, taken from reference TRBV30 and TRBJ2-5): SQTIHQWPATLVQPVGSPLSLECTVEGTSNPNLYWYRQAAGRGLQLLFYSVGIGQISSEVPQNLSASRPQDRQFILSSKKLLLSDSGFYLCAWSVGRNQETQYFGPGTRLLVL.

The J gene is TRBJ2-7, the V gene TRBV6-1; 10 bases are a match to TRBD1. The trim removed 2 bases at V and 4 bases at J, leaving 2 bases unmatched. This CDR3 contains 14 residues. From germline, CDR1 is MNHNS and CDR2 SASEGT. The CDR3 is CASSERQGAYEQYF. The CDR3 region has the DNA TGTGCCAGCAGTGAAAGACAGGGGGCGTACGAGCAGTACTTC.